The following is a TCR beta chain sequence with its context. These data are taken from a study of blood T cell repertoires in COVID-19. Across the study: Donors in the United States, Italy and Spain gave samples during acute or convalescent COVID-19. T cells, B-cell-depleted T cells, or PBMCs provided the cDNA or gDNA that served as material.

Before being deemed recovered, Cohort 3 donors had two negative PCRs, clearance, or symptom resolution. Germline CDR1 is ENHRY and CDR2 is SYGVKD. The CDR3 has 17 amino acids. The junction had 6 bases not matched to a gene; V was cut back by 6 bases and J by 0 bases. In the authors' methods: It was from reference gene primer amplification that nucleated cell counts were estimated. Profiling relied on immunoSEQ multiplex PCR, and the TCRdb table lists in-frame clones only, not all of them. V and J calls and clone size are copied from that table; D and trimming were computed from the DNA. Seen here are more than 300,000 clones, roughly 89% observed once, and the top ten hold roughly a tenth.

Sequenced material: PBMCs or T cells enriched from blood (not recorded which). The sequence derives from a woman aged 25 to 39 who had recovered from COVID-19. The chain has TRBV10-3 and TRBJ2-6; 9 bases map to TRBD2. CDR3 amino acids: CAIRLSGGDSGANVLTF. The CDR3 nucleotides are TGTGCCATCAGGCTTAGCGGGGGAGACTCTGGGGCCAACGTCCTGACTTTC.